This TCR beta chain stems from a study of T cells in Graves' hyperthyroidism and ophthalmopathy. Using RNA transcripts as the source, TCR beta CDR3 regions were amplified. Using the HTBI primer set, a first-round RT-PCR was run on the TCR CDR3. TCRdb processed the multiplex PCR reads anew with MiXCR; each CDR3 protein has one entry. The sample comprises about 250,000 distinct CDR3 sequences, approximately 23% of which are singletons, and around two thirds rests with the top ten. Sequencing used blood. The receptor was derived from a man aged 25-45 years with Graves' ophthalmopathy.

This chain's CDR3 is CAIRPSGAGYYEQYF. The CDR3 DNA sequence: TGTGCCATCAGGCCCTCGGGAGCGGGGTACTACGAGCAGTACTTC. This chain connects TRBV10-3 to TRBJ2-7, with 7 positions matching TRBD2. From germline, CDR1 is ENHRY and CDR2 SYGVKD. J lost 3 bases, V lost 6 bases, and 11 bases had no gene match. The CDR3 consists of 15 residues.